This T cell receptor (beta chain) is from a study of OX40 agonist ivuxolimab in advanced cancers. The overall study: Participants averaged approximately 60 years of age (range about 23 to 79) and were around 83% male.

Measured with immunoSEQ multiplex PCR; TCRdb has only the in-frame clones, and not every one. The repertoire holds over 80,000 clones, with 80% to 95% as singletons. CDR3 length: 11 residues. Trimming took 6 bases from V and 4 from J, leaving 6 bases between them. Germline V gene sequence: CDR1 SNHLY, CDR2 FYNNEI. The V gene is TRBV2, the J gene TRBJ1-1; D is unresolved. The sequence was obtained from an adult with an advanced solid tumor such as melanoma, head and neck, liver or kidney cancer. Sequenced here: CD4+ or CD8+ T cells sorted from blood, sampled in a trial of the OX40 agonist ivuxolimab. Written as DNA, the CDR3 is TGTGCCAGCAGGACAAGCACTGAAGCTTTCTTT. It codes for CASRTSTEAFF.